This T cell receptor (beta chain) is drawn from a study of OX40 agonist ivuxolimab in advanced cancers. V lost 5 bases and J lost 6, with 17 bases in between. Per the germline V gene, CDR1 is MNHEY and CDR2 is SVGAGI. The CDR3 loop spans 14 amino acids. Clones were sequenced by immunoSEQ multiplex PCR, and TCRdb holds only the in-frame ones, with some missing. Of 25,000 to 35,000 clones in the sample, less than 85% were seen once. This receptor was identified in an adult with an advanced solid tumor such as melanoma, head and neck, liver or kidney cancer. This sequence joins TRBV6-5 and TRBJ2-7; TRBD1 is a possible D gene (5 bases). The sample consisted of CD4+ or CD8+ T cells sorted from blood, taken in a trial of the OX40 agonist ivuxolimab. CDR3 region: CASSMQGPETEQYF. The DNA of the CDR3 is TGTGCCAGCAGTATGCAGGGTCCTGAAACCGAGCAGTACTTC.